The 3 T cell receptor beta chains listed next were all sequenced from one sample in a study of cytomegalovirus exposure and HLA in healthy donors. 60 Vbeta and 13 Jbeta primers were used in PCR. The repertoire was sequenced with immunoSEQ multiplex PCR; TCRdb's copy has only in-frame clones and lacks some. This table holds fewer than 250,000 clones, over 60% found once. Sequenced input: PBMCs. The receptor set was obtained from a middle-aged woman in good health and CMV-seronegative.

In regard to this clone: Sequence at one end of the junction differs from germline and may be a read error. Distinct nucleotide sequences in the sample also encode this CDR3. The chain joins TRBV2 to TRBJ2-2; D uncertain. This CDR3 region has 14 residues. Germline lookup yields CDR1 SNHLY and CDR2 FYNNEI. The DNA for the CDR3 is TGTGCCAGCTTCAGGTCACCGAACACTGGGGAGCTGTTTTTT. This codes for CASFRSPNTGELFF.

The rearrangement links TRBV21-1 to TRBJ1-5. TRBV21-1 is a known pseudogene. The CDR3 spans 17 residues. In DNA form, the CDR3 reads TGTGCCAGCAGCAAAGTCAGGGGACTAGAAAGCAATCAGCCCCAGCATTTT. Protein product: CASSKVRGLESNQPQHF.

The rearrangement links TRBV11-3 to TRBJ2-6; 7 bases are shared with TRBD2. The germline V gene has CDR1 SGHNT and CDR2 YENEEA. CDR3 size: 16 residues. V trimming: 7 bases; J trimming: 0 bases; junction bases outside the gene matches: 6. CDR3 residues: CASTRGGSSGANVLTF. Here the CDR3 DNA reads TGTGCCAGCACCCGGGGAGGGAGCTCTGGGGCCAACGTCCTGACTTTC.